This T cell receptor (beta chain) was captured by sequencing in a study of blood T cell repertoires in COVID-19. Trimming shortened V by 3 bases and J by 8 bases, and 5 bases separated the two germline ends. Germline V gene data show CDR1 as SEHNR and CDR2 as FQNEAQ (reference sequence). The CDR3 has 11 amino acids. Patients of the Seattle cohort, enrolled during active infection, were followed longitudinally. Data came from immunoSEQ multiplex PCR; TCRdb stores just in-frame clones and leaves some out. Of approximately 110,000 clones in the sample, roughly 85% are singletons; the top ten hold about 3%. The table lists this clone with a count of one.

The sample comprised peripheral blood. This chain joins TRBV7-9 and TRBJ2-1; D ambiguous. This receptor was obtained from a woman of 80 years or more with COVID-19, enrolled during active disease. The CDR3 region has the DNA TGTGCCAGCAGCTTCCTCGATGAGCAGTTCTTC. Translating gives CASSFLDEQFF.